This TCR beta chain emerged from a study of OX40 agonist ivuxolimab in advanced cancers. Notes on the research overall: Ivuxolimab, which targeted the costimulatory receptor OX40 (CD134), was an agonistic, fully human IgG2 monoclonal antibody. Partial responses were achieved by three dose-escalation patients, of whom one had hepatocellular carcinoma and two had cutaneous melanoma. The purpose of peripheral TCRbeta sequencing was to test whether ivuxolimab changed TCR sequence diversity and led to clonal T-cell expansion. Of the approximately 50 dose-escalation patients, hepatocellular carcinoma was present in roughly 19, melanoma in around 15, renal cell carcinoma in 9 and head and neck cancer in 9. A male proportion of 82.7% and a mean age of about 60 years, ranging from 23 to 79, were recorded for the dose-escalation cohort. The paper covers the monotherapy dose-escalation part of the phase I ivuxolimab trial, which included N of about 50 patients. Intravenous ivuxolimab was administered to patients every 2 weeks at six dose levels: 0.01, 0.1, 0.3, 1.5, 3 and 10 mg/kg. Prior anti-PD-1, anti-PD-L1 or anti-CTLA-4 therapy was permitted, and checkpoint inhibitors had been received by about two fifths of dose-escalation patients. Broad study findings and their caveats: Low levels of normalized T-cell clonal expansion were also seen in some patients who did not respond. In the 0.1-3.0 mg/kg groups, partial responders were among the patients with the lowest normalized peripheral clonal expansion, particularly in CD8+ T cells. The antigen specificity of the clonally expanded peripheral T cells was not determined. At doses of 0.1 to 3.0 mg/kg, clonal expansion of both CD4+ and CD8+ blood T cells was observed from baseline to week 6. After ivuxolimab, expanded clones were on average more numerous among CD8+ T cells than among CD4+ T cells.

Genomic DNA was isolated from the sorted cells so that the TCRbeta CDR3 region could be sequenced. The immunoSEQ Assay was used for sequencing of TCRbeta CDR3 regions. Sourced from immuneACCESS, this table was stored by TCRdb with only in-frame sequences that have V and J called. A share of the clones is absent; for the studies checked, an unresolved V gene accounts for under half, and the remainder has no known explanation. The sample records around 62,000 clones, around 84% of which are singletons. The biggest ten clones account for about 1.6% of the sample. Patients with a history of autoimmune disease or receiving systemic immunosuppression were excluded from the trial. Peripheral blood for TCR sequencing was drawn from every dose cohort at baseline, at cycle 4 day 1 and at cycle 7 day 1. Samples were obtained from an open-label, multicenter, first-in-human phase I dose-escalation trial of ivuxolimab. Adults with locally advanced or metastatic head and neck squamous cell, hepatocellular, melanoma or renal cell carcinoma were enrolled in the trial. Before TCR sequencing, CD4+ T cells and CD8+ T cells were sorted from peripheral blood as separate populations.

About this clone: What this receptor recognizes is not known. Within one base of it there is no much larger clone, and no base qualities were kept.

CDR1 and CDR2 were assigned from the germline V gene as SGHAT and FQNNGV. The CDR3 spans 15 residues, from the cysteine through the phenylalanine. The only DNA kept is the CDR3, 45 bases in frame from the first base. For this chain, trimming is 5 bases at the V end and 4 bases at the J end, and the number of junction bases without a gene match is 4. The sample was CD4+ or CD8+ T cells sorted from blood, taken in a trial of the OX40 agonist ivuxolimab. The receptor comes from an adult with an advanced solid tumor such as melanoma, head and neck, liver or kidney cancer. The chain employs TRBV11-2 and TRBJ2-5; 13 junctional bases match TRBD2. Here the CDR3 is given as CASSPGLAGAETQYF. The sequenced DNA is TGTGCCAGCAGCCCAGGACTAGCGGGAGCAGAGACCCAGTACTTC.